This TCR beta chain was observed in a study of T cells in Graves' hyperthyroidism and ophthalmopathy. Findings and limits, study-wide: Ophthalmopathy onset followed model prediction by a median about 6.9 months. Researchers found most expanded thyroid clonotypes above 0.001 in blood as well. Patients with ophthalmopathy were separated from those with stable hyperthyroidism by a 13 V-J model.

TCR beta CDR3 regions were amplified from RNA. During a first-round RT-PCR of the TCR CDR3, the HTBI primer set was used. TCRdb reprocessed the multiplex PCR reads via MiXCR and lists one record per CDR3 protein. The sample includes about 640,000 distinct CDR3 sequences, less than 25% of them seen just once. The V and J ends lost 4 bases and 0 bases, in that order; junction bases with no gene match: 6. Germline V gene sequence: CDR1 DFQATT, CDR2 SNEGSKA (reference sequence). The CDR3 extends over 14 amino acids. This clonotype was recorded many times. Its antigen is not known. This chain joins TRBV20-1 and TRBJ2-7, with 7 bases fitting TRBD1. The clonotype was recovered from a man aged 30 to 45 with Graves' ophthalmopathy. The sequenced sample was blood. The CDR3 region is CSATGTDSSYEQYF. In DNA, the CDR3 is TGCAGTGCTACCGGGACAGATAGCTCCTACGAGCAGTACTTC.